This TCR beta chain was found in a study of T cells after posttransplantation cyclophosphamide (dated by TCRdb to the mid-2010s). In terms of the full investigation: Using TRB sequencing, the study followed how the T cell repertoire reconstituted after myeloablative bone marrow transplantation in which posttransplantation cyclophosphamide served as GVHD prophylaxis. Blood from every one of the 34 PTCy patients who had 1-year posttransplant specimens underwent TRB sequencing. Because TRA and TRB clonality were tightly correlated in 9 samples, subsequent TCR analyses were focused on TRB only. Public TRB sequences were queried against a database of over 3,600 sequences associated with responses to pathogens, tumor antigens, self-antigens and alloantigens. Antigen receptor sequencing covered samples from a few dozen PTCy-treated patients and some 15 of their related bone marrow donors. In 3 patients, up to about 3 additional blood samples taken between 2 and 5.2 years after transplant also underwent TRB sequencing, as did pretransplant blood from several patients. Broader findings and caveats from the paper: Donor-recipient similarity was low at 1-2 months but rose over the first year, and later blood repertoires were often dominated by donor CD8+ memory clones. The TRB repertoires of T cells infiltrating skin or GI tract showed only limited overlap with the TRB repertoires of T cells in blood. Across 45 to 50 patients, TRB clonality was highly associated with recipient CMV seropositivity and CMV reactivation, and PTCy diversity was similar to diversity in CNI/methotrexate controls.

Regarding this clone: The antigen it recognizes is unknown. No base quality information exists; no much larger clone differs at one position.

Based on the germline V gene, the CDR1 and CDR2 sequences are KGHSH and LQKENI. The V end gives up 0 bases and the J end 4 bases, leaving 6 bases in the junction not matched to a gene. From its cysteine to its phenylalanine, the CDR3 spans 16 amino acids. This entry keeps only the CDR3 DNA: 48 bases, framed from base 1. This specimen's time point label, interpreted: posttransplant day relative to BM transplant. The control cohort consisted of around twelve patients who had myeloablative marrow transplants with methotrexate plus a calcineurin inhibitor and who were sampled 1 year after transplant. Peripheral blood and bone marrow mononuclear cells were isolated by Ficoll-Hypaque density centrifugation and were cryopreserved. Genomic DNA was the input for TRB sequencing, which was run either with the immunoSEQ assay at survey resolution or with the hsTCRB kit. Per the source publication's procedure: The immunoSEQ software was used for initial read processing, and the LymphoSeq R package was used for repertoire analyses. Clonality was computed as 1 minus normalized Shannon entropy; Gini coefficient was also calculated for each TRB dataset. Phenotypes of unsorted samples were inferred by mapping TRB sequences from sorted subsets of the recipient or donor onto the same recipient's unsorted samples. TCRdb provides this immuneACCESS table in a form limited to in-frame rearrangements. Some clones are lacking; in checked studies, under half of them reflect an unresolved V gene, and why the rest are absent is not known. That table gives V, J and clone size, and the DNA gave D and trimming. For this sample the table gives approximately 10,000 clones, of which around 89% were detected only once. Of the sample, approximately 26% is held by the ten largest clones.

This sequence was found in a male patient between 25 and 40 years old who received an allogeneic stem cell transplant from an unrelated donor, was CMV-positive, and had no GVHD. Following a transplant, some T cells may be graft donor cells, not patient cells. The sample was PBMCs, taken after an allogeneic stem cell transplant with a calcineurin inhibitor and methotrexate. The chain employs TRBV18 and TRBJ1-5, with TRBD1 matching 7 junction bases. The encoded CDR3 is CASSPPNRGGNQPQHF. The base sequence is TGTGCCAGCTCACCACCCAACAGGGGCGGGAATCAGCCCCAGCATTTT. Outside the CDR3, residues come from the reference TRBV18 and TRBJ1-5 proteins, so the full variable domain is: NAGVMQNPRHLVRRRGQEARLRCSPMKGHSHVYWYRQLPEEGLKFMVYLQKENIIDESGMPKERFSAEFPKEGPSILRIQQVVRGDSAAYFCASSPPNRGGNQPQHFGDGTRLSIL.